This TCR beta chain came from a study of shared clonotypes between healthy human individuals. CD45RO-negative CD8 cells positively selected for CCR7 made up the naive population, which excluded terminally differentiated effector memory CD45RA+ cells. The table came from immunoSEQ multiplex PCR; TCRdb's copy has only in-frame clones and leaves some out. The table includes about 2.2 million clones, around 95% detected once. The source of this sequence is a man aged 18-30 years in good health. Some clones in this sample may be carry-over from other donors' samples. Input material: naive CD8+ T cells from PBMCs.

The CDR3 DNA sequence: TGTGCCACCATCCAAGGGGGCGGGGGCACCGGGGAGCTGTTTTTT. The encoded protein is CATIQGGGGTGELFF. The chain combines TRBV15 with TRBJ2-2, with D perhaps matching TRBD1 or TRBD2 (7 bases each). The V and J ends lost 7 bases and 4 bases respectively, with 16 bases between them. This CDR3 has 15 amino acids. The germline V gene has CDR1 LNHNV and CDR2 YYDKDF (reference sequence).